The T cell receptor (beta chain) described here comes from a study of T cell changes during pregnancy in multiple sclerosis. Germline V gene data show CDR1 as SGDLS and CDR2 as YYNGEE. The trim removed 3 bases at V and 0 bases at J, leaving 5 bases unmatched. This CDR3 has 15 residues. Assay: immunoSEQ multiplex PCR; the TCRdb copy retains only in-frame clones and omits some. The sample includes over 60,000 clones, around 97% of them seen just once. The origin of this receptor is a female donor with multiple sclerosis, enrolled in a pregnancy study. The specimen comprised CD8+ T cells from peripheral blood mononuclear cells, sampled after pregnancy. This chain uses TRBV9 with TRBJ1-1; 7 positions agree with TRBD1. The CDR3 reads CASSASGTVNTEAFF. In DNA form, the CDR3 reads TGTGCCAGCAGCGCCTCCGGGACAGTGAACACTGAAGCTTTCTTT. Together with reference TRBV9 and TRBJ1-1, the CDR3 gives the full variable domain: DSGVTQTPKHLITATGQRVTLRCSPRSGDLSVYWYQQSLDQGLQFLIQYYNGEERAKGNILERFSAQQFPDLHSELNLSSLELGDSALYFCASSASGTVNTEAFFGQGTRLTVV.